This T cell receptor beta chain was sequenced in a study of regulatory T cells in long-lasting Graves disease. Overall study findings and caveats: Results may be inaccurate due to the small sample size.

Per germline, CDR1 SQVTM and CDR2 ANQGSEA. V was clipped by 7 bases and J by 0 bases; unmatched bases: 11. The CDR3 consists of 16 residues. Noted time point: newly diagnosed GD, antithyroid drugs for less than 3 months. RNA from PBMCs was the source of the TCR library. Assembly of TCR beta libraries relied on iRepertoire HTBI primers together with Arm-PCR of CDR3 regions. A single record per CDR3 protein comes from TCRdb applying MiXCR to the multiplex PCR reads. The table includes roughly 500,000 distinct CDR3 sequences, about 12% detected once. This clonotype was recorded many times. Its specificity is not known. These data were also reused for a study on T cells in Graves' hyperthyroidism and ophthalmopathy.

Source: peripheral blood mononuclear cells (PBMCs), taken at new diagnosis, from a patient treated with antithyroid drugs. The chain employs TRBV29-1 and TRBJ1-1, with 10 bases matching TRBD1. The source is a woman aged 25-40 years with Graves disease. Here the CDR3 reads CSAEGGQGLMNTEAFF. The CDR3 nucleotides read TGCAGCGCCGAAGGGGGACAGGGGCTTATGAACACTGAAGCTTTCTTT.